One and the same sample provided the 12 T cell receptor beta chains below, sequenced in a study of blood T cells in healthy people across ages. Using a J-beta primer mix together with a sample-barcoded 5' primer, a second PCR was run for roughly 7 to 12 cycles. MiXCR, applied by TCRdb to the 5' RACE reads, yields one record per CDR3 protein. This table has approximately 1,100,000 distinct CDR3 sequences, under 55% appearing once. The specimen was blood. Receptors were obtained from a woman aged 60 to 75 in good health.

Ten or more counts support this clonotype. The junction shows a germline mismatch at one end, possibly a read error. The chain couples TRBV4-1 to TRBJ2-1; TRBD1 or TRBD2 may be the D gene (5 bases each). The CDR3 has 13 residues. Germline CDR1 MGHRA, CDR2 YSYEKL. CDR3 nucleotides: TGTGCCAGCAGCCAAGGGGAGTACAATGAGCAGTTCTTC. Protein sequence: CASSQGEYNEQFF.

This clonotype was found a few times. The rearrangement links TRBV20-1 to TRBJ2-7, with a weak D call TRBD1 (5 bases). The V gene lost 0 bases and the J gene lost 2 bases, with 14 bases spanning the gap. The CDR3 covers 15 residues. The V gene's germline CDR1 is DFQATT and CDR2 SNEGSKA (reference sequence). CDR3 protein: CSARDLTDGTYEQYF. CDR3 nucleotide sequence: TGCAGTGCTAGAGATCTGACAGATGGAACCTACGAGCAGTACTTC.

This chain uses TRBV7-9 with TRBJ2-3; weak D call: TRBD2 (6 bases). The germline gives CDR1 SEHNR, CDR2 FQNEAQ (reference sequence). There are 15 residues in the CDR3. V was pared by 5 bases and J by 0 bases, with 12 bases between. The CDR3 DNA sequence: TGTGCCAGCAGCGCCCCGGGACTGAGCACAGATACGCAGTATTTT. This gives the protein CASSAPGLSTDTQYF.

The chain uses TRBV2 and TRBJ2-1; a possible D gene is TRBD1 (6 bases). The V and J ends lost 6 bases and 5 bases respectively, with 20 bases between them. Germline V CDR1 and CDR2: SNHLY, FYNNEI. The CDR3 loop spans 16 amino acids. CDR3 sequence: CASSWGRVGIHNEQFF. The CDR3 coding sequence is TGTGCCAGCAGCTGGGGGCGGGTCGGGATTCACAATGAGCAGTTCTTC.

V gene TRBV6-4 combines with J gene TRBJ2-5, with 7 bases fitting TRBD1. From germline, CDR1 is MRHNA and CDR2 SNTAGT. The CDR3 covers 17 residues. V shed 0 bases and J 11 bases; nucleotides not matched to a gene: 18. The CDR3 sequence: CASSDSRQGHSYNEQYF. The CDR3, as DNA: TGTGCCAGCAGTGACTCCCGACAGGGTCACTCCTACAATGAGCAGTACTTC.

The chain couples TRBV6-5 to TRBJ2-1; 9 positions match TRBD1. CDR3 size: 15 residues. J gave up 7 bases and V 6 bases, and 10 bases lay outside the gene matches. Germline assignment: CDR1 MNHEY and CDR2 SVGAGI. In nucleotides, the CDR3 is TGTGCCAGCAGGAAACAGGGGGCTAAGGGGAATGAGCAGTTCTTC. This encodes CASRKQGAKGNEQFF.

The CDR3 loop reads CASSQVAGKVSYEQYF. In DNA, the CDR3 is TGTGCCAGCAGCCAAGTTGCGGGGAAGGTCTCCTACGAGCAGTACTTC. The chain joins TRBV3-1 to TRBJ2-4; possible D gene TRBD2, 6 bases. The J call may be wrong; the DNA end is better matched by TRBJ2-7. This CDR3 comprises 16 residues. Germline V CDR1 and CDR2: LGHDT, YNNKEL (reference sequence).

This clonotype has more than one count but fewer than ten. CDR3 sequence: CASSPWGADTQYF. The CDR3 coding sequence is TGTGCCAGCAGTCCTTGGGGGGCAGATACGCAGTATTTT. The rearrangement links TRBV12-3 or TRBV12-4 to TRBJ2-3; a weak D match, TRBD2 (6 bases). The CDR3 is made up of 13 amino acids. V was pared by 5 bases and J by 4 bases, with 10 bases between.

This clonotype has only one observation. The genes are TRBV6-6 and TRBJ1-3; no firm D call. The CDR3 runs 13 residues. Trimming left V 10 bases short and J 4 bases short, with 14 bases between. Germline CDR1 is MNHNY and CDR2 is SVGAGI (reference sequence). The CDR3 reads CATHPTAGNTIYF. The CDR3 DNA sequence: TGTGCCACCCACCCAACAGCCGGAAACACCATATATTTT.

Points on this clonotype: A clone one base away is much larger, so this may be a read error. The J gene is TRBJ1-5, the V gene TRBV28, with a possible D match to TRBD1 (6 bases). The V gene's germline CDR1 is MDHEN and CDR2 SYDVKM. The CDR3 runs 14 residues. The CDR3 sequence: CASIAGGRNHPQHF. In nucleotides, the CDR3 is TGTGCCAGCATAGCGGGGGGGCGGAATCACCCCCAGCATTTT. Looking up the rest from reference TRBV28 and TRBJ1-5 gives the full variable domain: DVKVTQSSRYLVKRTGEKVFLECVQDMDHENMFWYRQDPGLGLRLIYFSYDVKMKEKGDIPEGYSVSREKKERFSLILESASTNQTSMYLCASIAGGRNHPQHFGDGTRLSIL.

The rearrangement joins TRBV9 to TRBJ1-2, with 9 bases that match TRBD1. V dropped 0 bases and J dropped 5; count of bases not matched to a gene: 2. Germline V gene lookup returns CDR1 SGDLS and CDR2 YYNGEE. The CDR3 sequence is 14 residues long. CDR3 protein: CASSVEDRGYGYTF. The CDR3 nucleotides are TGTGCCAGCAGCGTAGAGGACAGGGGATATGGCTACACCTTC.

The chain carries TRBV29-1 and TRBJ1-2; D ambiguous. Trimming took off 6 bases at V and 4 bases at J, with 12 bases between the two ends. The germline gives CDR1 SQVTM, CDR2 ANQGSEA. The CDR3 length is 12 residues. CDR3 sequence: CSVAGSLYGYTF. CDR3 DNA: TGCAGCGTAGCCGGGAGTCTCTATGGCTACACCTTC.